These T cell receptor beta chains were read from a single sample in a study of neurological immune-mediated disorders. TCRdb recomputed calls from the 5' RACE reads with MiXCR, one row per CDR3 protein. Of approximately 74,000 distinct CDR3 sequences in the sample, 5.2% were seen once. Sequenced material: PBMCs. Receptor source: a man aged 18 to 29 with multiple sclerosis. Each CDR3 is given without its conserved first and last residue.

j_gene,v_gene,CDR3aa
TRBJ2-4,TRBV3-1,ASSLGLAKNIQY
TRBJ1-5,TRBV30,AWSEGRGGNQPQH
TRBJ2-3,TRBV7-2,ASSLSGRGTDTQY
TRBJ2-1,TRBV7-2,ASSSPGTSGREPYNEQF
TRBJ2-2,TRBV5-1,ASSLTTGGSRELF
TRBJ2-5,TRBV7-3,ASSLRPASGSWGETQY
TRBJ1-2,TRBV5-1,ASSLGQDDGYT
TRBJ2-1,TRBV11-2,ASGGMEQF
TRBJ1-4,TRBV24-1,ATSDYATNEKLF
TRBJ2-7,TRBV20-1,SAPGLANYEQY
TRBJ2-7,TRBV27,ASSLVGTSSGYEQY
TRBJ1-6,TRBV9,ASSPPGGSDNSPLN
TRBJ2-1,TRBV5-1,ASSFVTGVGDYNEQF
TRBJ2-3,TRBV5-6,ASSLNSEGDTQY
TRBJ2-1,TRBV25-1,ASSDSGTTNEQF
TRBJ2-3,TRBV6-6,ASSYWDSSTDTQY
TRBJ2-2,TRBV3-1,ASSPAGAHIPGELF
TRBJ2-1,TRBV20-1,SAGGEQF
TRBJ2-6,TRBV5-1,ASSLTGQGSGANVLT
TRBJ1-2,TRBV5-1,ASTDGGGGHYGYT
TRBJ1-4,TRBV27,ASSGPRQEKLF
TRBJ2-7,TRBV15,ATSRDRGYEQY
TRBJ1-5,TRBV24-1,ATSEGLEQPQH
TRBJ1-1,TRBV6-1,ASSETGKAF
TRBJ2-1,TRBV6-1,ASSQYKSNEQF
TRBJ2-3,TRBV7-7,ASSFFRGDTQY
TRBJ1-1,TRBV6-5,ASSPLWTGNAF
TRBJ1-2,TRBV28,ASSRGHPGPGYT
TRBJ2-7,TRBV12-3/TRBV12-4,ASRLGQGSYEQY
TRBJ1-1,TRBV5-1,ASSSTGENTEAF
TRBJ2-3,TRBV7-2,ASSLGSGRAPDTQY
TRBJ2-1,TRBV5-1,ASSLDGLVGTNEQF
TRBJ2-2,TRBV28,ATLGQSGQGELF
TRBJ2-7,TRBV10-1,ASSEVAGGPENEQY
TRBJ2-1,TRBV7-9,ASSSTGNEQF
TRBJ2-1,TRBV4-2,ASSPGRGEDIEQF
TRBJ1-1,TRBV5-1,ASSPGTGGAGTEAF
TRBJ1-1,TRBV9,ASSPLRGHGTEAF
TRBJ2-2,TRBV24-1,ATSEAPGQGIPGELF
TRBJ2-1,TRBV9,VSSLAEGGLNEQF
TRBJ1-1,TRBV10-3,AISESQTLNTEAF
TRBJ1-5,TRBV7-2,ASSLGRRVGPQN
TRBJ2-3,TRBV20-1,SARALLAYSTDTQY
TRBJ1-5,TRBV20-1,SARDTWGRVNQPQH
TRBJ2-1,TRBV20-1,SANNPGGGKHNEQF
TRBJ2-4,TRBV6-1,ASSEGGAGGVKNIQY
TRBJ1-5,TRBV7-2,ASSPPGNQPQH
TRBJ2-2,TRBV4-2,ASSQDLPGELF